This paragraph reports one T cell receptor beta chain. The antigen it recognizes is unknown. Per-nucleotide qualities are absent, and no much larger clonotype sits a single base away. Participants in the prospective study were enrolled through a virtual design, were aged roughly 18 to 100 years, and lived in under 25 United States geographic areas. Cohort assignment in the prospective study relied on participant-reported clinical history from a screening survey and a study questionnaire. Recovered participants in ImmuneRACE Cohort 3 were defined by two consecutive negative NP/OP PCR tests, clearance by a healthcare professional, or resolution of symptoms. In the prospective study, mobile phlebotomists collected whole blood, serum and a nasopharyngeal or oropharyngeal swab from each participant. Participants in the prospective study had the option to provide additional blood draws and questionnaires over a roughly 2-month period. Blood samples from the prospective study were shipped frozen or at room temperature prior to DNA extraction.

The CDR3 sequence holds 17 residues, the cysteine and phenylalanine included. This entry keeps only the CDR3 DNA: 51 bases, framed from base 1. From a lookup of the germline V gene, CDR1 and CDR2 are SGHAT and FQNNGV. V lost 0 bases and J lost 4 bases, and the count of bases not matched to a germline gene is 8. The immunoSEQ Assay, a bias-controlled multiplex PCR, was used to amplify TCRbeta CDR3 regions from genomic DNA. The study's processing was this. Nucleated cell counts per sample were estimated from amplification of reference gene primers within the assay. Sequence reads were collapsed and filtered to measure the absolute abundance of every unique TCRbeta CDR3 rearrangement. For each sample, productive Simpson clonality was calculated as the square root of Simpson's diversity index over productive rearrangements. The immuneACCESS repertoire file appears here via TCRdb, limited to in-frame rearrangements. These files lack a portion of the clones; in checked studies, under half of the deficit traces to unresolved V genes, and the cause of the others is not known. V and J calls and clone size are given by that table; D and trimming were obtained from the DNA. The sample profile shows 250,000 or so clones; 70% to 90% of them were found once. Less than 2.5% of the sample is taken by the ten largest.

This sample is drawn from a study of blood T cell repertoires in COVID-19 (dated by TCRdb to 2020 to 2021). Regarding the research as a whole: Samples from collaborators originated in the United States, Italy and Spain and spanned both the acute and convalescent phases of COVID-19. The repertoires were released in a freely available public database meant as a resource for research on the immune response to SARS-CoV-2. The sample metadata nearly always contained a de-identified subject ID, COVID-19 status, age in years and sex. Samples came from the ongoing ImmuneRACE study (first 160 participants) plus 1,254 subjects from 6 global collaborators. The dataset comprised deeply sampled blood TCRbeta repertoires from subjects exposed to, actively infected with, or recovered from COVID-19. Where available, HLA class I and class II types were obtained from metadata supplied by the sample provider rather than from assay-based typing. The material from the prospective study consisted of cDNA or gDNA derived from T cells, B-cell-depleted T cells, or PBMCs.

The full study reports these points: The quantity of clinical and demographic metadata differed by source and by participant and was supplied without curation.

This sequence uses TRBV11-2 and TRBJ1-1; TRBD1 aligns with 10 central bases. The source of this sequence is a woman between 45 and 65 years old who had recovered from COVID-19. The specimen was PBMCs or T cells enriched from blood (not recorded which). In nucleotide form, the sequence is TGTGCCAGCAGCTTAGATTGGAGAGACAGGGGGCCCACTGAAGCTTTCTTT. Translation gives CASSLDWRDRGPTEAFF.